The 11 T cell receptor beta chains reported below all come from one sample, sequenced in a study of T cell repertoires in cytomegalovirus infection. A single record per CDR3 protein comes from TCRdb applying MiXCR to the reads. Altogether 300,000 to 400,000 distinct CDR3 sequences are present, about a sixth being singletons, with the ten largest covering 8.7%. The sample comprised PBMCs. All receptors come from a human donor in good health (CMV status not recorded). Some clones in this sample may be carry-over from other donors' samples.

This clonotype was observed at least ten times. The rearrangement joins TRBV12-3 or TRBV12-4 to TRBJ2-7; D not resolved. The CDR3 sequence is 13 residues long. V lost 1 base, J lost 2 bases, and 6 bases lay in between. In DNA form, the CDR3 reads TGTGCCAGCAGTTTAGGGAGCCCCTACGAGCAGTACTTC. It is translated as CASSLGSPYEQYF.

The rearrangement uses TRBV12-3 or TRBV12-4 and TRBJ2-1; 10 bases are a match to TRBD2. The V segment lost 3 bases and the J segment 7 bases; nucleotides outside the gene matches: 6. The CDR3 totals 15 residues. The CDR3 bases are TGTGCCAGCAGTTTGAGCGGGGGGGCCATTAATGAGCAGTTCTTC. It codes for CASSLSGGAINEQFF.

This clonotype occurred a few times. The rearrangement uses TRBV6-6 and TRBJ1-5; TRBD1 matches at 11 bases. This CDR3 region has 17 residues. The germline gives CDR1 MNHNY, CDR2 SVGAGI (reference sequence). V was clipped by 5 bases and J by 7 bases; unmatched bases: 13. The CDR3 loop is CASSTGRTGGAGQPQHF. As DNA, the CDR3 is TGTGCCAGCAGTACGGGTCGGACAGGGGGCGCGGGCCAGCCCCAGCATTTT.

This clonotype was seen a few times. The CDR3 DNA reads TGCGCCAGCAGCCCTTATCCTAGCGGGAGCACAGATACGCAGTATTTT. Translated, it gives CASSPYPSGSTDTQYF. The V and J genes are TRBV4-3 and TRBJ2-3; TRBD2 agrees at 8 bases. In germline, CDR1 is LGHNA, CDR2 YSLEER. This CDR3 is 16 amino acids long. With V trimmed by 4 bases and J by 0 bases, 6 bases remained unmatched.

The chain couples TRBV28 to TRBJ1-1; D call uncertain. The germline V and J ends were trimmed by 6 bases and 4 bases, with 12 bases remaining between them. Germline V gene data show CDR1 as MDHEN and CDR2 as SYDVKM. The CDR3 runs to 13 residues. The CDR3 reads CASRLGRPTEAFF. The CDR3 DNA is TGTGCCAGCAGGCTCGGTCGACCCACTGAAGCTTTCTTT.

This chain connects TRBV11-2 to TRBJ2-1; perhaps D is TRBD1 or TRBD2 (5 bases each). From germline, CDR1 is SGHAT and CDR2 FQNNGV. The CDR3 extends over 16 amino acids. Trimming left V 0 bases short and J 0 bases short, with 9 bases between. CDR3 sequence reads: CASSLDTGGSYNEQFF. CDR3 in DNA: TGTGCCAGCAGCTTAGACACTGGGGGCTCCTACAATGAGCAGTTCTTC.

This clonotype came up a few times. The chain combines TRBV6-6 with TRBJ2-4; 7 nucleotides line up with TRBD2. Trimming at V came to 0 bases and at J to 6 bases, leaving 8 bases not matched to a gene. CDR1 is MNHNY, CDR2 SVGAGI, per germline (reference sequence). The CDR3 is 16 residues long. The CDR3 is CASSYSEWEGPNIQYF. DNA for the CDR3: TGTGCCAGCAGTTACTCGGAGTGGGAGGGGCCAAACATTCAGTACTTC.

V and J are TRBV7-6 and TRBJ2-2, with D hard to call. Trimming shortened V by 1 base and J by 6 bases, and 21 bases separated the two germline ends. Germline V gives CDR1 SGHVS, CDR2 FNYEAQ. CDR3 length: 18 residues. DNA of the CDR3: TGTGCCAGCAGCTTAGGGAAAGCCTTTTTCGCCGGACCCGGGGAGCTGTTTTTT. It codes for CASSLGKAFFAGPGELFF.

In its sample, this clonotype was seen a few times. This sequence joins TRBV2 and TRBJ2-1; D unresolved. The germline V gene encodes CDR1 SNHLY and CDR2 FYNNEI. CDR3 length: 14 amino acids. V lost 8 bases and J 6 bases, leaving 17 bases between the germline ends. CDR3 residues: CASSSIRSVNEQFF. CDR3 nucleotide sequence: TGTGCCAGCTCTAGTATAAGGTCGGTCAATGAGCAGTTCTTC. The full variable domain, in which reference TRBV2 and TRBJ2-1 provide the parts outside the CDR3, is EPEVTQTPSHQVTQMGQEVILRCVPISNHLYFYWYRQILGQKVEFLVSFYNNEISEKSEIFDDQFSVERPDGSNFTLKIRSTKLEDSAMYFCASSSIRSVNEQFFGPGTRLTVL.

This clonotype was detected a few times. CDR3: CASSLAPQGTKEKLFF. The CDR3 DNA is TGCGCCAGCAGCTTGGCCCCACAGGGAACAAAAGAAAAACTGTTTTTT. The chain couples TRBV5-1 to TRBJ1-4; a weak D match, TRBD1 (6 bases). CDR3 length: 16 residues. The V end was cut by 0 bases, the J end by 8 bases, with 17 bases between. Germline V lookup: CDR1 SGHRS, CDR2 YFSETQ. Full variable domain (outside the CDR3, taken from reference TRBV5-1 and TRBJ1-4): KAGVTQTPRYLIKTRGQQVTLSCSPISGHRSVSWYQQTPGQGLQFLFEYFSETQRNKGNFPGRFSGRQFSNSRSEMNVSTLELGDSALYLCASSLAPQGTKEKLFFGSGTQLSVL.

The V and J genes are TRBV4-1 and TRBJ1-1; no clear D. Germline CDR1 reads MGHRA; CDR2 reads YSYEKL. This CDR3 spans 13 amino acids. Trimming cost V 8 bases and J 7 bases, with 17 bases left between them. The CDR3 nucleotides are TGCGCCAGCGCCTGGAATCCTCTCTTTGAAGCTTTCTTT. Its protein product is CASAWNPLFEAFF.